Listed below are T cell receptor beta chains from one sample, sequenced in a study of response to subunit inactivated influenza vaccine. TCRdb re-derived calls from the RT-PCR reads in MiXCR, one entry per CDR3 protein. Among a few hundred thousand distinct CDR3 sequences listed, more than 9% were seen once. The sample consisted of non-naive T cells sorted from PBMCs, taken approximately 15 days before vaccination. The receptors shown here come from a middle-aged man who received an inactivated influenza vaccine. The CDR3 runs from the conserved cysteine through the conserved F or W. The D gene is left open where the match is weak. Some rows have no size entry. The others give once, few or many, or a class for an expanded clone.

CASSQRRGADSYEQYF TGCGCCAGCAGCCAGCGGCGGGGGGCCGACTCCTACGAGCAGTACTTC TRBD2 few TRBJ2-7 TRBV4-1
CASSFGAGEQYF TGTGCCAGCAGTTTCGGGGCAGGGGAGCAGTACTTC NA few TRBJ2-7 TRBV12-3/TRBV12-4
CASRQGYGELFF TGTGCCAGCAGGCAGGGATACGGGGAGCTGTTTTTT NA few TRBJ2-2 TRBV28
CSGRGQANTEAFF TGCAGCGGCCGGGGACAGGCGAACACTGAAGCTTTCTTT TRBD1 few TRBJ1-1 TRBV29-1
CASSFRQGSYNEQFF TGTGCCAGCAGCTTCCGACAGGGTTCCTACAATGAGCAGTTCTTC TRBD1 many TRBJ2-1 TRBV7-2
CASSPLEPYYNEQFF TGTGCCAGCAGTCCACTAGAGCCCTACTACAATGAGCAGTTCTTC NA NA TRBJ2-1 TRBV27
CASSPTRAGNEQFF TGTGCCAGCTCACCAACCAGGGCAGGCAATGAGCAGTTCTTC NA few TRBJ2-1 TRBV18
CASSSSRTSAYEQYF TGTGCCAGCAGTTCATCCAGGACTAGCGCCTACGAGCAGTACTTC TRBD2 many TRBJ2-7 TRBV12-3/TRBV12-4
CASSLSFLRRRGTYNEQFF TGTGCCAGCAGCTTATCGTTTTTACGTCGGCGGGGGACCTACAATGAGCAGTTCTTC TRBD2 many TRBJ2-1 TRBV11-1
CASSLGPLRRGPAKNIQYF TGTGCCAGCAGCTTAGGTCCCCTTCGTCGGGGACCAGCCAAAAACATTCAGTACTTC NA NA TRBJ2-4 TRBV7-6
CASSSRQVSRNEQFF TGTGCCAGCAGCTCCCGACAGGTGTCTCGCAATGAGCAGTTCTTC NA NA TRBJ2-1 TRBV7-9
CSARDIGQGSYAYEQYF TGCAGTGCTAGAGATATTGGACAGGGGTCTTATGCCTACGAGCAGTACTTC TRBD1 many TRBJ2-7 TRBV20-1
CSAPKGSTEAFF TGCAGTGCACCCAAGGGATCCACTGAAGCTTTCTTT NA NA TRBJ1-1 TRBV20-1
CASSMGQGGETQYF TGCGCCAGCAGCATGGGACAGGGTGGAGAGACCCAGTACTTC TRBD1 NA TRBJ2-5 TRBV5-1
CASSQTTGGLTDTQYF TGTGCCAGCAGCCAGACGACAGGGGGTCTCACAGATACGCAGTATTTT TRBD1 many TRBJ2-3 TRBV11-2
CASSGDINSPLHF TGTGCCAGCAGTGGGGACATTAATTCACCCCTCCACTTT NA few TRBJ1-6 TRBV12-3/TRBV12-4
CASSQDRVAGAGELFF TGTGCCAGCAGCCAAGATCGGGTAGCGGGAGCCGGGGAGCTGTTTTTT TRBD2 few TRBJ2-2 TRBV3-1
CSAGQGSEKLFF TGCAGTGCTGGACAGGGGAGTGAAAAACTGTTTTTT TRBD1 few TRBJ1-4 TRBV20-1
CASSLIPGDGTGELFF TGCGCCAGCAGCCTTATCCCGGGGGATGGGACCGGGGAGCTGTTTTTT NA NA TRBJ2-2 TRBV5-1
CASSLTRVGETQYF TGTGCCAGCAGCTTAACCAGGGTTGGAGAGACCCAGTACTTC NA few TRBJ2-5 TRBV11-2
CSAELDRGYEQFF TGCAGTGCTGAACTGGACAGGGGCTATGAGCAGTTCTTC TRBD1 many TRBJ2-1 TRBV20-1
CASRGQGQNIQYF TGTGCCAGCAGGGGACAGGGACAAAACATTCAGTACTTC TRBD1 many TRBJ2-4 TRBV12-3/TRBV12-4
CATSDSYTRNEQFF TGTGCCACCAGTGATTCGTATACCCGCAATGAGCAGTTCTTC NA many TRBJ2-1 TRBV24-1
CASSQYYSGANVLTF TGCGCCAGCAGCCAATACTACTCTGGGGCCAACGTCCTGACTTTC NA few TRBJ2-6 TRBV4-1
CASSPTGRYYNEQFF TGTGCCAGCAGCCCCACCGGGAGGTATTACAATGAGCAGTTCTTC TRBD2 many TRBJ2-1 TRBV7-9
CASSLYAGTSGTDTQYF TGTGCCAGCAGTTTGTACGCCGGGACTAGCGGCACAGATACGCAGTATTTT TRBD2 NA TRBJ2-3 TRBV27
CASSQAWGQVNSPLHF TGCGCCAGCAGCCAAGCATGGGGGCAGGTGAATTCACCCCTCCACTTT NA many TRBJ1-6 TRBV4-3
CASSPQGGYGYTF TGTGCCAGCAGCCCACAGGGGGGTTATGGCTACACCTTC TRBD1 many TRBJ1-2 TRBV7-8
CASSLGGTGIEKLFF TGTGCCAGCAGCTTAGGGGGTACAGGGATTGAAAAACTGTTTTTT NA many TRBJ1-4 TRBV7-9
CASYALKMGELFF TGTGCCAGCTATGCACTTAAAATGGGGGAGCTGTTTTTT NA NA TRBJ2-2 TRBV6-1
CSVRRQSDYGYTF TGCAGCGTTAGACGGCAGTCGGACTATGGCTACACCTTC NA many TRBJ1-2 TRBV29-1
CARSPTRSYGYTF TGTGCCAGAAGTCCTACAAGATCCTATGGCTACACCTTC NA NA TRBJ1-2 TRBV12-3/TRBV12-4
CASSLGQGENEQYF TGCGCCAGCAGCTTGGGACAGGGAGAGAACGAGCAGTACTTC TRBD1 many TRBJ2-7 TRBV5-1
CASSLPGQSSYEQYF TGTGCCAGCAGTCTCCCGGGACAGTCATCCTACGAGCAGTACTTC TRBD1 many TRBJ2-7 TRBV4-2
CASSPRTGTSDKNIQYF TGTGCCAGCAGCCCCAGAACCGGGACTAGCGATAAAAACATTCAGTACTTC TRBD2 NA TRBJ2-4 TRBV3-1
CSARANPLTGISSPLHF TGCAGTGCTAGAGCGAATCCTTTGACAGGGATAAGCTCACCCCTCCACTTT TRBD1 many TRBJ1-6 TRBV20-1
CASSSITNNEQFF TGCGCCAGCAGCTCCATAACTAATAATGAGCAGTTCTTC NA few TRBJ2-1 TRBV5-1
CASSRRQEEYGYTF TGTGCCAGCAGCAGAAGACAGGAAGAATATGGCTACACCTTC NA few TRBJ1-2 TRBV27
CASRTVNNEKLFF TGTGCCAGTCGGACAGTGAATAATGAAAAACTGTTTTTT NA NA TRBJ1-4 TRBV6-1